One sample yielded the 27 T cell receptor beta chains listed below, sequenced in a study of blood T cell repertoires in COVID-19. The protocol was immunoSEQ multiplex PCR, while the TCRdb copy is restricted to in-frame clones and leaves out a portion. Altogether some 100,000 clones are present, around four fifths being singletons, with the ten largest covering 9% to 13%. The sample taken for sequencing was peripheral blood. Receptors originate from a woman aged 70-85 years with acute or convalescent COVID-19.

This clone was observed a handful of times. V is TRBV6-6 and J is TRBJ1-1, with 10 bases identical to TRBD1. Germline V lookup: CDR1 MNHNY, CDR2 SVGAGI (reference sequence). This CDR3 is 15 amino acids long. Trimming removed 6 bases from V and 5 bases from J; junction bases left unmatched: 9. The CDR3: CASSFRDRGWTEAFF. The CDR3 nucleotides read TGTGCCAGCAGCTTTCGGGACAGGGGATGGACTGAAGCTTTCTTT.

The chain joins TRBV30 to TRBJ1-5, with D hard to call. Germline CDR1 reads GTSNPN; CDR2 reads SVGIG (reference sequence). V was shortened by 2 bases and J by 0 bases, with 11 bases between the two germline ends. The CDR3 sequence is 15 residues long. The CDR3 DNA sequence: TGTGCCTGGAGTAAAGGAACAGATAGCAATCAGCCCCAGCATTTT. Its protein is CAWSKGTDSNQPQHF.

V is TRBV5-1 and J is TRBJ2-1; TRBD2 is a possible D gene (5 bases). The V end was cut by 4 bases, the J end by 0 bases, with 11 bases between. The CDR3 is 15 residues long. The germline CDR1 and CDR2 sequences are SGHRS and YFSETQ. CDR3 DNA sequence: TGCGCCAGCAGCGCCGGACTGTACTCCTACAATGAGCAGTTCTTC. Amino acids: CASSAGLYSYNEQFF.

The gene calls are TRBV5-4 and TRBJ1-2; 7 bases fit TRBD1. The CDR3 runs to 15 residues. Per germline, CDR1 SGHNT and CDR2 YYREEE (reference sequence). V lost 2 bases to trimming and J lost 4 bases; unmatched junction nucleotides: 8. The CDR3 nucleotides read TGTGCCAGCAGCTTTTACAGGACAGGAACCTATGGCTACACCTTC. This codes for CASSFYRTGTYGYTF.

This chain links TRBV12-3 or TRBV12-4 with TRBJ2-7; TRBD2 aligns across 8 bases. This CDR3 comprises 13 residues. V shed 5 bases, J shed 3 bases, and the junction held 3 bases outside the gene matches. The CDR3 coding sequence is TGTGCCAGCAGTCGAAGCGGGGGCTACGAGCAGTACTTC. Translation gives CASSRSGGYEQYF.

The genes are TRBV7-9 and TRBJ1-5; no firm D call. Trimming pared 2 bases from V and 1 base from J, leaving 9 bases between. The CDR3 extends over 15 amino acids. CDR1 SEHNR and CDR2 FQNEAQ come from the germline V gene (reference sequence). CDR3 region: CASSLTTVSNQPQHF. The CDR3 region has the DNA TGTGCCAGCAGCTTAACAACAGTGAGCAATCAGCCCCAGCATTTT.

The chain carries TRBV7-9 and TRBJ2-1; 13 positions match TRBD2. The germline gives CDR1 SEHNR, CDR2 FQNEAQ (reference sequence). The CDR3 extends over 18 amino acids. The junction had 12 bases not matched to a gene; V was cut back by 3 bases and J by 7 bases. The CDR3 is CASSLGTVTSGGANEQFF. The CDR3 DNA follows: TGTGCCAGCAGCTTGGGCACCGTTACTAGCGGGGGGGCAAATGAGCAGTTCTTC.

CDR3 region: CASSQPEEDRGSGNQPQHF. Written as DNA, the CDR3 is TGTGCCAGCAGCCAACCGGAAGAAGACAGGGGTAGTGGCAATCAGCCCCAGCATTTT. The chain links TRBV14 to TRBJ1-5; 8 bases agree with TRBD1. Germline CDR1 SGHDN, CDR2 FVKESK. The ends lost 2 bases at V and 2 bases at J; junction bases unmatched: 14. CDR3 length: 19 amino acids.

The sample holds a few counts of this clone. V usage is TRBV19 and J usage is TRBJ1-1; tentative D call: TRBD1 (5 bases). CDR1 and CDR2 from the germline V gene are LNHDA and SQIVND (reference sequence). Trimming pared 6 bases from V and 2 bases from J, leaving 19 bases between. The CDR3 sequence is 16 residues long. CDR3 DNA sequence: TGTGCCAGTAGGATTCCAGGGCAGGGATTCAACACTGAAGCTTTCTTT. Protein: CASRIPGQGFNTEAFF.

Here the CDR3 reads CASSGHGGVTGNTIYF. DNA for the CDR3: TGTGCCAGCAGCGGACACGGGGGGGTTACTGGAAACACCATATATTTT. The genes are TRBV7-2 and TRBJ1-3; tentative D call: TRBD1 (5 bases). CDR3 length: 16 amino acids. Looked up from germline, CDR1 is SGHTA and CDR2 is FQGNSA. V lost 5 bases, J lost 2 bases, and 16 bases lay in between.

This chain joins TRBV28 and TRBJ2-7, with 8 bases lining up with TRBD1. Germline CDR1 is MDHEN and CDR2 is SYDVKM. V dropped 10 bases and J dropped 4; count of bases not matched to a gene: 12. This CDR3 is 14 amino acids long. The CDR3 DNA follows: TGTGCCACCGAGTCAACAGGGGGTTGGTACGAGCAGTACGTC. Translating gives CATESTGGWYEQYV.

This clone appeared a single time. CDR3 nucleotide sequence: TGTGCCAGCAGCCCACCTCGGTCGGGGAAGTGGAACACTGAAGCTTTCTTT. Residues: CASSPPRSGKWNTEAFF. The chain couples TRBV28 to TRBJ1-1; D gene uncertain. CDR3 length: 17 amino acids. CDR1 is MDHEN and CDR2 is SYDVKM in the germline V gene. V lost 6 bases to trimming and J lost 1 base, with 21 bases between them.

The chain carries TRBV10-3 and TRBJ2-7; D is unresolved. Trimming took off 10 bases at V and 3 bases at J, with 16 bases between the two ends. The germline V gene has CDR1 ENHRY and CDR2 SYGVKD. CDR3 length equals 13 residues. DNA of the CDR3: TGTGCCACCCTTAGCACCCGTGGCTACGAGCAGTACGTC. It codes for CATLSTRGYEQYV.

The chain has TRBV5-1 and TRBJ2-7; 9 bases are a match to TRBD2. CDR1 and CDR2 from the germline V gene are SGHRS and YFSETQ. V dropped 0 bases and J dropped 2; count of bases not matched to a gene: 6. The CDR3 length is 16 residues. The CDR3 DNA sequence: TGCGCCAGCAGCTTGGCGATTAGCGGGGGCACCTACGAGCAGTACTTC. It encodes CASSLAISGGTYEQYF.

The chain combines TRBV7-2 with TRBJ1-2, with D possibly being TRBD1 (5 bases). V was clipped by 4 bases and J by 4 bases, with 10 bases between them. Germline lookup yields CDR1 SGHTA and CDR2 FQGNSA. This CDR3 spans 13 amino acids. Here the CDR3 DNA reads TGTGCCAGCAGCTCCGGGGGGTTCTATGGCTACACCTTC. Amino acids: CASSSGGFYGYTF.

This clone has a single count. The chain joins TRBV11-1 to TRBJ2-7; weak D call: TRBD2 (7 bases). This CDR3 spans 16 amino acids. From germline, CDR1 is SGHAT and CDR2 FQDESV (reference sequence). Trimming shortened V by 5 bases and J by 6 bases, and 23 bases separated the two germline ends. This CDR3 reads CASSLPQGGTLCEQYV. The DNA for the CDR3 is TGTGCCAGCAGCCTCCCACAGGGAGGGACCCTTTGCGAGCAGTACGTC.

The chain recombines TRBV30 with TRBJ1-4; D is unclear. Trimming left V 1 base short and J 8 bases short, with 17 bases between. This CDR3 is 15 amino acids long. Germline loops: CDR1 GTSNPN, CDR2 SVGIG (reference sequence). The CDR3 reads CAWSARSGSGEKLFF. The CDR3 coding sequence is TGTGCCTGGAGTGCCCGGTCTGGATCGGGAGAAAAACTGTTTTTT.

CDR3 in DNA: TGTGCCAGCAGCCCCGCCCACAGGGCGGGAAACACCATATATTTT. Residues: CASSPAHRAGNTIYF. The J gene is TRBJ1-3, the V gene TRBV7-2; the D gene is possibly TRBD1 (6 bases). V was cut by 5 bases and J by 4 bases, with 15 bases left in between. Germline CDR1 reads SGHTA; CDR2 reads FQGNSA. The CDR3 length is 15 residues.

The chain employs TRBV5-5 and TRBJ2-2; 9 bases fit TRBD1. V shed 3 bases and J 6 bases; nucleotides not matched to a gene: 6. The length of the CDR3 is 15 residues. From germline, CDR1 is SGHKS and CDR2 YYEKEE (reference sequence). This chain's CDR3 is CASSWKDRGPGELFF. The CDR3 coding sequence is TGTGCCAGCAGCTGGAAGGACAGGGGCCCCGGGGAGCTGTTTTTT.

This clone appeared a few times. As DNA, the CDR3 is TGTGCCAGCAGCAGAACTGCTGGGGGCCTTAACACTGAAGCTTTCTTT. It yields the protein CASSRTAGGLNTEAFF. The rearrangement joins TRBV5-8 to TRBJ1-1, with a possible D match to TRBD1 (6 bases). The germline V gene encodes CDR1 SGHTS and CDR2 YDEGEE. V was shortened by 4 bases and J by 2 bases, with 18 bases between the two germline ends. CDR3 size: 16 residues. Using reference TRBV5-8 and TRBJ1-1 for the parts outside the CDR3, the full variable domain is EAGVTQSPTHLIKTRGQQATLRCSPISGHTSVYWYQQALGLGLQFLLWYDEGEERNRGNFPPRFSGRQFPNYSSELNVNALELEDSALYLCASSRTAGGLNTEAFFGQGTRLTVV.

The rearrangement links TRBV6-5 to TRBJ1-1; TRBD1 agrees at 9 bases. Germline CDR1 reads MNHEY; CDR2 reads SVGAGI. The CDR3 contains 12 residues. The J segment lost 8 bases and the V segment lost 8 bases, leaving 6 bases of the junction unmatched. This CDR3 reads CASRDRVNEAFF. The CDR3 coding sequence is TGTGCCAGCCGGGACAGGGTAAACGAAGCTTTCTTT.

The chain employs TRBV6-5 and TRBJ1-5, with TRBD1 as a possible D gene (6 bases). The germline V gene has CDR1 MNHEY and CDR2 SVGAGI. Trimming removed 9 bases at V and 2 bases at J, with 11 bases between. CDR3 length: 13 amino acids. In DNA form, the CDR3 reads TGTGCCAGTTTTCAGGGGCGCAATCAGCCCCAGCATTTT. Translation: CASFQGRNQPQHF.

The rearrangement uses TRBV10-1 and TRBJ1-1; D ambiguous. The CDR3 length is 15 residues. The germline gives CDR1 WNHNN, CDR2 SYGVQD (reference sequence). Trimming removed 4 bases from V and 4 bases from J, with 16 bases in between. CDR3 in DNA: TGCGCCAGCAGTGGGCCGGGGAACGTTGGCACTGAAGCTTTCTTT. Translated, it gives CASSGPGNVGTEAFF.

The rearrangement uses TRBV3-1 (or the pseudogene TRBV3-2) and TRBJ2-3; D ambiguous. The germline V gene encodes CDR1 LGHDT and CDR2 YNNKEL (reference sequence). V was shortened by 0 bases and J by 2 bases, with 12 bases between the two germline ends. This CDR3 is 16 amino acids long. Written as DNA, the CDR3 is TGTGCCAGCAGCCAAGAAAGCGACTTGCTCACAGATACGCAGTATTTT. Translating it yields CASSQESDLLTDTQYF.

The chain is built from TRBV11-2 and TRBJ2-2, with 8 bases identical to TRBD2. Germline CDR1 reads SGHAT; CDR2 reads FQNNGV. V lost 2 bases and J lost 0; bases outside the gene matches: 2. The CDR3 runs 16 residues. DNA of the CDR3: TGTGCCAGCAGCTTACCGGGGGGGGCGAACACCGGGGAGCTGTTTTTT. This sequence encodes CASSLPGGANTGELFF.

The chain recombines TRBV6-1 with TRBJ2-5, with a tentative D call TRBD2 (5 bases). The germline CDR1 and CDR2 sequences are MNHNS and SASEGT. The V and J ends lost 1 base and 1 base respectively, with 13 bases between them. The CDR3 sequence is 16 residues long. In nucleotides, the CDR3 is TGTGCCAGCAGTGAAGGGGCCAGCGGCAGCCAAGAGACCCAGTACTTC. Its protein is CASSEGASGSQETQYF.

The genes are TRBV9 and TRBJ2-5; 8 positions match TRBD2. V shed 3 bases and J 4 bases; nucleotides not matched to a gene: 11. Germline V gene data show CDR1 as SGDLS and CDR2 as YYNGEE. This CDR3 has 16 amino acids. The CDR3 reads CASSESSGTSLETQYF. The CDR3 DNA follows: TGTGCCAGCAGCGAGTCCTCCGGGACTAGTCTAGAGACCCAGTACTTC.